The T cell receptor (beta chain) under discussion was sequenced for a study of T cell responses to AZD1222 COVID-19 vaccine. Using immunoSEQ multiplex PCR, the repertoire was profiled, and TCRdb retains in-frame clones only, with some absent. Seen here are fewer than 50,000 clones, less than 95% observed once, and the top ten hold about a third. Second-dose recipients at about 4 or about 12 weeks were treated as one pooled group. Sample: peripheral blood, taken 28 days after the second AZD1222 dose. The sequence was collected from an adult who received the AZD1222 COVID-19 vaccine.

CDR3 loop: CASSFRQFNEKLFF. DNA of the CDR3: TGTGCCAGCAGCTTTCGACAGTTTAATGAAAAACTGTTTTTT. The J gene is TRBJ1-4, the V gene TRBV7-2; possibly TRBD1 for D (5 bases). This CDR3 has 14 residues. Trimming took off 3 bases at V and 4 bases at J, with 9 bases between the two ends. In germline, CDR1 is SGHTA, CDR2 FQGNSA.